The present T cell receptor (beta chain) was sequenced within a study of regulatory T cells in long-lasting Graves disease. The time point denotes: newly diagnosed GD, antithyroid drugs for less than 3 months. Scientists built the TCR library using RNA that was extracted from PBMCs. TCR beta libraries were built with iRepertoire HTBI primers and Arm-PCR of CDR3 regions. One entry per CDR3 protein, called by TCRdb with MiXCR from the multiplex PCR reads. The table records more than 300,000 distinct CDR3 sequences, 15% to 20% of them present only once. Study conclusions and caveats: Relative to newly diagnosed Graves' patients, persistent ones had lower TCR diversity. With a small sample size, accuracy may have been reduced.

This clonotype was detected ten times or more. Its antigen is undetermined. The V and J ends lost 5 bases and 1 base, in that order; junction bases with no gene match: 7. The length of the CDR3 is 15 residues. Germline CDR1 and CDR2: SGHAT and FQNNGV. These data are also associated with another study on T cells in Graves' hyperthyroidism and ophthalmopathy. This second study notes: In patients aged 18 to 65, hyperthyroidism was newly diagnosed, with duration under 2 months. First-round RT-PCR targeting the TCR CDR3 was performed with the HTBI primer set.

Material: peripheral blood mononuclear cells (PBMCs), obtained at new diagnosis, from a patient treated with antithyroid drugs. The receptor was derived from a woman aged 18-29 years with Graves disease. This chain joins TRBV11-2 and TRBJ1-1; 7 nucleotides line up with TRBD1. The CDR3 coding sequence is TGTGCCAGCAGCCCAAGACAGGGACAGAACACTGAAGCTTTCTTT. Translation: CASSPRQGQNTEAFF. The variable domain in full, with the rest retrieved from reference TRBV11-2 and TRBJ1-1, is EAGVAQSPRYKIIEKRQSVAFWCNPISGHATLYWYQQILGQGPKLLIQFQNNGVVDDSQLPKDRFSAERLKGVDSTLKIQPAKLEDSAVYLCASSPRQGQNTEAFFGQGTRLTVV.